This TCR beta chain was sequenced in a study of shared clonotypes between healthy human individuals. Study-wide context: Three plates were used per donor for CD4 naive, three for CD4 memory, two for CD8 naive and one for CD8 memory. Findings of the study overall: Memory subsets generally showed smaller estimated richness than naive subsets did.

Naive CD8 isolation took CD45RO-negative cells positively selected for CCR7 and excluded terminally differentiated effector memory CD45RA+ cells. Healthy adults negative for HIV, lacking recent acute infections or vaccinations, served as donors. All participating donors were Caucasian adults from Nashville, Tennessee. Details on this clone: Its antigen is unidentified.

Libraries were prepared by immunoSEQ multiplex PCR; TCRdb keeps only in-frame clonotypes and omits some of them. The repertoire holds about 580,000 clones, with roughly 98% as singletons. In germline, CDR1 is SGDLS, CDR2 YYNGEE. Trimming left V 4 bases short and J 0 bases short, with 13 bases between. The CDR3 is 16 residues long. Material: naive CD8+ T cells sorted from blood. The genes are TRBV9 and TRBJ2-2; D might be TRBD1 (6 bases). This receptor was taken from a young man in good health. In nucleotides, the CDR3 is TGTGCCAGCAGCATCTACAGGGACACGAACACCGGGGAGCTGTTTTTT. It encodes CASSIYRDTNTGELFF. The variable domain in full, with the rest retrieved from reference TRBV9 and TRBJ2-2, is DSGVTQTPKHLITATGQRVTLRCSPRSGDLSVYWYQQSLDQGLQFLIQYYNGEERAKGNILERFSAQQFPDLHSELNLSSLELGDSALYFCASSIYRDTNTGELFFGEGSRLTVL.